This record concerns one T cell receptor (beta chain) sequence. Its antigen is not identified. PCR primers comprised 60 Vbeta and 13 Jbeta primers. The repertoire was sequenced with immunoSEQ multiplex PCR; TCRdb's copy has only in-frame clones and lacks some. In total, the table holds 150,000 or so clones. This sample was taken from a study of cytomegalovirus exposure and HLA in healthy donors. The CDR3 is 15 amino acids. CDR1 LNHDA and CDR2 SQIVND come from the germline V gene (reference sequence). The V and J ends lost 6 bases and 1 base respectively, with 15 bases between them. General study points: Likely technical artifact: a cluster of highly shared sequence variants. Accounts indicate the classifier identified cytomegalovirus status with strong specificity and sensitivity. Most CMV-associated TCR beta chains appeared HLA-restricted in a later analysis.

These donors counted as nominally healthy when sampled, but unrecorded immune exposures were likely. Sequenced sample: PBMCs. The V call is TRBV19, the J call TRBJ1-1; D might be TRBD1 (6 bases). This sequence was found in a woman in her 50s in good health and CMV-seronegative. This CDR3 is CASSLTGSPNTEAFF. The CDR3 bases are TGTGCCAGTAGCCTTACAGGGTCCCCGAACACTGAAGCTTTCTTT.